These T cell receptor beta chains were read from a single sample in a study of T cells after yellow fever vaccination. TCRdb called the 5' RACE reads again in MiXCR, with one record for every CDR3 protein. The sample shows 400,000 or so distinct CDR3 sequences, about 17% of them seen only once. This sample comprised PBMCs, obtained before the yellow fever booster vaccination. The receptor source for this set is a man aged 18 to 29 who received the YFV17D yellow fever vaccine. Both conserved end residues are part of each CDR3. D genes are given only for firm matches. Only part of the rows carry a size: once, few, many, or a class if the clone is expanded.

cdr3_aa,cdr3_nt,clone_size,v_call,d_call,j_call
CASSPLESTEAFF,TGTGCCAGCAGCCCCTTGGAGAGTACTGAAGCTTTCTTT,-,TRBV6-6,-,TRBJ1-1
CATSPRVVGKNIQYF,TGTGCCACCAGCCCCCGTGTGGTGGGCAAAAACATTCAGTACTTC,few,TRBV15,-,TRBJ2-4
CASSYLTGDNYGYTF,TGTGCCAGCAGTTACTTGACCGGGGATAACTATGGCTACACCTTC,-,TRBV6-5,-,TRBJ1-2
CASSFSLQGMNTEAFF,TGTGCCAGCAGCTTTAGTCTACAGGGAATGAACACTGAAGCTTTCTTT,-,TRBV7-2,-,TRBJ1-1
CASSVGGLEGPEQFF,TGTGCCAGCAGCGTAGGGGGGCTAGAGGGCCCTGAGCAGTTCTTC,few,TRBV9,-,TRBJ2-1
CASSYEAADYEQYF,TGTGCCAGCAGTTACGAAGCGGCGGACTACGAGCAGTACTTC,few,TRBV6-2/TRBV6-3,-,TRBJ2-7
CASSLDSGTDTQYF,TGTGCCAGCAGCTTAGATAGCGGCACAGATACGCAGTATTTT,few,TRBV7-3,-,TRBJ2-3
CASSYSGQGNTEAFF,TGTGCCAGCAGTTACTCGGGACAGGGGAACACTGAAGCTTTCTTT,few,TRBV6-5,TRBD1,TRBJ1-1
CSAEVQRGGYQETQYF,TGCAGTGCCGAGGTCCAGCGGGGGGGGTACCAAGAGACCCAGTACTTC,few,TRBV20-1,TRBD2,TRBJ2-5
CASSLVVAGERRDTQYF,TGTGCCAGCAGTTTAGTGGTAGCGGGGGAACGGAGAGATACGCAGTATTTT,few,TRBV12-3/TRBV12-4,TRBD2,TRBJ2-3
CAISEVPGEYTDTQYF,TGTGCCATCAGCGAAGTGCCCGGGGAGTACACAGATACGCAGTATTTT,-,TRBV10-3,-,TRBJ2-3
CASSIGPGNTIYF,TGCGCCAGCAGCATCGGACCGGGAAACACCATATATTTT,few,TRBV5-1,-,TRBJ1-3
CSASAGPGNTIYF,TGCAGTGCTAGCGCGGGACCCGGAAACACCATATATTTT,-,TRBV20-1,-,TRBJ1-3
CASSPGTGFNEQFF,TGCGCCAGCAGCCCGGGAACAGGGTTCAATGAGCAGTTCTTC,few,TRBV5-1,-,TRBJ2-1
CASSLPPEADYGYTF,TGTGCCAGCAGCCTCCCCCCGGAGGCGGACTATGGCTACACCTTC,-,TRBV5-6,-,TRBJ1-2
CASSFQGQGQETQYF,TGCGCCAGCAGCTTCCAGGGACAGGGCCAAGAGACCCAGTACTTC,-,TRBV5-1,TRBD1,TRBJ2-5
CASSSLPQDEQFF,TGCGCCAGCAGCTCCCTCCCCCAGGATGAGCAGTTCTTC,few,TRBV5-1,-,TRBJ2-1
CASSGTGGAYEQYF,TGTGCCAGCAGTGGGACAGGGGGCGCCTACGAGCAGTACTTC,-,TRBV6-2/TRBV6-3,TRBD1,TRBJ2-7
CSARGRGYGYTF,TGCAGTGCCAGGGGGCGCGGCTATGGCTACACCTTC,-,TRBV20-1,TRBD1,TRBJ1-2
CASILGQGNSPLHF,TGTGCCAGCATTCTCGGACAGGGAAATTCACCCCTCCACTTT,-,TRBV6-5,TRBD1,TRBJ1-6
CASWDFYKEAFF,TGTGCCAGCTGGGATTTTTACAAAGAAGCTTTCTTT,-,TRBV6-2/TRBV6-3,-,TRBJ1-1
CASTHTGLRYNEQFF,TGCGCCAGCACCCACACAGGTTTGAGGTACAATGAGCAGTTCTTC,few,TRBV4-3,-,TRBJ2-1
CSARDRVNNQPQHF,TGCAGTGCTAGAGACAGGGTAAACAATCAGCCCCAGCATTTT,-,TRBV20-1,-,TRBJ1-5
CASSLYRRDTEAFF,TGTGCCAGCAGCTTATACAGGAGGGACACTGAAGCTTTCTTT,few,TRBV5-5,-,TRBJ1-1
CACSWAGGQNNQPQHF,TGTGCCTGCAGCTGGGCGGGGGGCCAGAACAATCAGCCCCAGCATTTT,-,TRBV5-6,-,TRBJ1-5
CASSPYSSTGQGDQETQYF,TGTGCCAGCAGCCCATACTCCAGTACGGGACAGGGCGACCAAGAGACCCAGTACTTC,-,TRBV3-1,TRBD1,TRBJ2-5
CSVKTGANSPLHF,TGCAGCGTTAAAACGGGGGCAAATTCACCCCTCCACTTT,-,TRBV29-1,-,TRBJ1-6
CASSKGMRPGRENTEAFF,TGTGCCAGCAGTAAGGGGATGAGGCCAGGGAGGGAGAACACTGAAGCTTTCTTT,few,TRBV27,-,TRBJ1-1
CASSQERQGGYYEQYF,TGCGCCAGCAGCCAAGAAAGACAGGGGGGGTACTACGAGCAGTACTTC,-,TRBV4-3,TRBD1,TRBJ2-7
CASSVDFGQQVEQFF,TGTGCCAGCAGCGTAGATTTTGGGCAGCAGGTAGAGCAGTTCTTC,few,TRBV9,-,TRBJ2-1
CASSRSDETGELFF,TGTGCCAGCAGCCGATCGGACGAGACCGGGGAGCTGTTTTTT,few,TRBV7-9,-,TRBJ2-2
CSVETASGGGWETQYF,TGCAGCGTTGAAACAGCCTCAGGGGGCGGGTGGGAGACCCAGTACTTC,few,TRBV29-1,TRBD1,TRBJ2-5
CASSYSVETQYF,TGTGCCAGCAGTTACTCAGTAGAGACCCAGTACTTC,few,TRBV6-2/TRBV6-3,-,TRBJ2-5
CASSGLAGSTDTQYF,TGTGCCAGCAGTGGACTAGCGGGCTCCACAGATACGCAGTATTTT,-,TRBV6-5,TRBD2,TRBJ2-3
CSASPVVSESSGANVLTF,TGCAGTGCATCCCCAGTAGTCAGTGAGAGCTCTGGGGCCAACGTCCTGACTTTC,-,TRBV20-1,-,TRBJ2-6
CSASVVRGGQETQYF,TGCAGTGCTAGTGTGGTGCGGGGGGGACAAGAGACCCAGTACTTC,few,TRBV20-1,TRBD2,TRBJ2-5
CASMRGRGATNEKLFF,TGTGCCAGCATGCGGGGCAGGGGGGCAACTAATGAAAAACTGTTTTTT,-,TRBV7-8,TRBD1,TRBJ1-4
CASSAPYSNQPQHF,TGCGCCAGCAGTGCACCTTATAGCAATCAGCCCCAGCATTTT,few,TRBV10-2,-,TRBJ1-5
CASSLVGREVGELFF,TGTGCCAGCAGCTTAGTGGGGCGCGAAGTCGGGGAGCTGTTTTTT,-,TRBV7-9,-,TRBJ2-2
CASSAGTSITLHF,TGTGCCAGCAGTGCCGGGACCTCCATCACCCTCCACTTT,-,TRBV25-1,-,TRBJ1-6
CASSYGVEAFF,TGTGCCAGCAGTTACGGGGTTGAAGCTTTCTTT,few,TRBV6-5,-,TRBJ1-1
CASRVFSGVEEFF,TGTGCCAGCAGAGTATTTTCGGGGGTCGAAGAGTTCTTC,few,TRBV6-5,-,TRBJ2-1
CASSPSRLGTATNEKLFF,TGTGCCAGCAGCCCCTCTCGATTAGGGACAGCAACTAATGAAAAACTGTTTTTT,-,TRBV11-2,TRBD1,TRBJ1-4
CAIKSTGVTTDTQYF,TGTGCCATCAAGTCGACAGGGGTTACCACAGATACGCAGTATTTT,few,TRBV6-6,TRBD1,TRBJ2-3
CASSSGLAGALNEQFF,TGCGCCAGCAGCTCCGGACTAGCGGGGGCTCTAAATGAGCAGTTCTTC,few,TRBV5-1,TRBD2,TRBJ2-1
CASSPSGAAGGEQFF,TGCGCCAGCAGCCCCTCGGGGGCCGCGGGGGGTGAGCAGTTCTTC,-,TRBV5-1,TRBD2,TRBJ2-1
CSAGDGSNQPQHF,TGCAGTGCTGGGGACGGTAGCAATCAGCCCCAGCATTTT,-,TRBV20-1,-,TRBJ1-5